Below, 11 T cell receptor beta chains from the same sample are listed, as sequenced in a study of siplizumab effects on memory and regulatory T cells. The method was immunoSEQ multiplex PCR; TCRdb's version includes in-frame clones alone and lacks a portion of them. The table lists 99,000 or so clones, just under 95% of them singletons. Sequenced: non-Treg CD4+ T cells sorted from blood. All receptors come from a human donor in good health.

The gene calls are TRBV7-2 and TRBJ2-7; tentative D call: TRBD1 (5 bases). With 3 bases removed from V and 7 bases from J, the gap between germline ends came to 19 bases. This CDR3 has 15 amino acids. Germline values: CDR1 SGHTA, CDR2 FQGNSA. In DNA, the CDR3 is TGTGCCAGCAGCTTCCGGGTGCCAGGGCCGGGTGAGCAGTACTTC. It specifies CASSFRVPGPGEQYF. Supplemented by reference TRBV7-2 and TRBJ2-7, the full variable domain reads GAGVSQSPSNKVTEKGKDVELRCDPISGHTALYWYRQSLGQGLEFLIYFQGNSAPDKSGLPSDRFSAERTGGSVSTLTIQRTQQEDSAVYLCASSFRVPGPGEQYFGPGTRLTVT.

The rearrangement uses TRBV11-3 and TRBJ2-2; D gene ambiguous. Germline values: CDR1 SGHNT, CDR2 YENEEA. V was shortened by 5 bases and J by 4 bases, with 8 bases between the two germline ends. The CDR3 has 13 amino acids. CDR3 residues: CASSKGGTGELFF. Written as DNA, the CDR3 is TGTGCCAGCAGCAAAGGCGGCACCGGGGAGCTGTTTTTT.

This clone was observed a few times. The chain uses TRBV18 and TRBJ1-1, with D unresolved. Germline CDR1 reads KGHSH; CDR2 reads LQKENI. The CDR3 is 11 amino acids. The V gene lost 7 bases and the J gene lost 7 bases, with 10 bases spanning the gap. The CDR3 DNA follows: TGTGCCAGCTGTCAGGAAGATGAAGCTTTCTTT. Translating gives CASCQEDEAFF.

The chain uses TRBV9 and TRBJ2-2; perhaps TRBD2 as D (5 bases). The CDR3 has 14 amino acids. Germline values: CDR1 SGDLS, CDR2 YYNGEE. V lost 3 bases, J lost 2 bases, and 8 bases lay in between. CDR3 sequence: CASSERANTGELFF. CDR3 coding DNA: TGTGCCAGCAGCGAGAGGGCCAACACCGGGGAGCTGTTTTTT.

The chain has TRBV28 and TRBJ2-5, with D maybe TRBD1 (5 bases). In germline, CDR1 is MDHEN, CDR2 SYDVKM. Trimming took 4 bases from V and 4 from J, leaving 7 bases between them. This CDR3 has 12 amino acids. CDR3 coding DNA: TGTGCCAGCAGTTCCCAGGGAGAGACCCAGTACTTC. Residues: CASSSQGETQYF.

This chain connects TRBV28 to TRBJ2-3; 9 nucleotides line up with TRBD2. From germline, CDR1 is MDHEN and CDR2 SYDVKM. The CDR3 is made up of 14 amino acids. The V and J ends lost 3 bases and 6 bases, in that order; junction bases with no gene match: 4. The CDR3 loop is CASSLREGQDTQYF. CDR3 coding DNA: TGTGCCAGCAGTTTGCGGGAGGGCCAGGATACGCAGTATTTT.

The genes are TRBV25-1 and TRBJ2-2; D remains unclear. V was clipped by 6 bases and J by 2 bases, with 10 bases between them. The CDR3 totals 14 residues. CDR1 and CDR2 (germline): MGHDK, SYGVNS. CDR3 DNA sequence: TGTGCCAGCAGGGGCTACGTAAACACCGGGGAGCTGTTTTTT. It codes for CASRGYVNTGELFF.

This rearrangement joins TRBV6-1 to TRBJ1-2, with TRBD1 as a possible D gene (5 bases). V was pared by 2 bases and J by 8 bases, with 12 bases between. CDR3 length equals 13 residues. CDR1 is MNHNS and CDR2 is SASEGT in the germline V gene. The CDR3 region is CASSERRGWGYTF. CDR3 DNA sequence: TGTGCCAGCAGTGAACGTAGGGGTTGGGGCTACACCTTC.

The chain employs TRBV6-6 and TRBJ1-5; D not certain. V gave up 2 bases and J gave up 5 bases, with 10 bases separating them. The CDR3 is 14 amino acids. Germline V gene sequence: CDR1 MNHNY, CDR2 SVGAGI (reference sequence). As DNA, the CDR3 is TGTGCCAGCAGTTACCGGAACGAGGATCAGCCCCAGCATTTT. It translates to CASSYRNEDQPQHF.

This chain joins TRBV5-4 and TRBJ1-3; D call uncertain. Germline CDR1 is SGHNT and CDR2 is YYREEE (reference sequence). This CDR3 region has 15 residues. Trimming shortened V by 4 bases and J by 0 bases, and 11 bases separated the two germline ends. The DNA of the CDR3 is TGTGCCAGCAGCCCCTCCCAGCCCTCTGGAAACACCATATATTTT. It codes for CASSPSQPSGNTIYF.

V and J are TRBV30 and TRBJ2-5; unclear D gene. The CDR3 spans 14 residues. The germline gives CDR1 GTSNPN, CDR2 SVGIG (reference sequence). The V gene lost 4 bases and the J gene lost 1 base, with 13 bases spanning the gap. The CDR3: CAWTPRLRQETQYF. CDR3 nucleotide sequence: TGTGCCTGGACCCCTAGGCTCCGCCAAGAGACCCAGTACTTC.